This T cell receptor beta chain was identified during a study of regulatory T cells in long-lasting Graves disease. Time point meaning: newly diagnosed GD, antithyroid drugs for less than 3 months. The TCR library was made from RNA that had been extracted from PBMCs in TRIzol. This clonotype was seen many times. CDR1 MDHEN and CDR2 SYDVKM come from the germline V gene. CDR3 length: 19 residues. With 5 bases clipped from V and 2 bases from J, the junction kept 18 bases outside the gene matches. Library construction for TCR beta used iRepertoire HTBI primers and Arm-PCR of CDR3 regions. Via MiXCR, TCRdb re-called the multiplex PCR reads, giving one row per CDR3 protein. This table has 400,000 to 500,000 distinct CDR3 sequences, roughly 15% appearing once. These records were also assigned to another study, of T cells in Graves' hyperthyroidism and ophthalmopathy.

The gene calls are TRBV28 and TRBJ1-5; 7 nucleotides align to TRBD1. The sequencing used peripheral blood mononuclear cells (PBMCs), collected at new diagnosis, from a patient treated with antithyroid drugs. The TCR was taken from a woman aged 18-30 years with Graves disease. The CDR3 DNA reads TGTGCCAGCAGTATATACCCGGGACAGAGGAGTTTGGGCAATCAGCCCCAGCATTTT. Translated: CASSIYPGQRSLGNQPQHF.